Listed here is a single TCR beta chain. The data were taken from a study of blood T cell repertoires in COVID-19. Study-level information: From the United States, Italy and Spain came samples of acute and convalescent COVID-19. Sources were T cells, B-cell-depleted T cells, or PBMCs; the material itself was cDNA or gDNA.

Study processing details: The authors estimated nucleated cell counts from reference gene primer amplification. Clones were read by immunoSEQ multiplex PCR, and TCRdb kept only the in-frame ones, dropping some. Clone size and V and J calls were adopted from that table, with D and trimming inferred from the DNA. The table records approximately 130,000 clones, approximately 77% of them present only once. J was trimmed by 5 bases and V by 5 bases; bases with no gene match: 3. CDR1 is MNHEY and CDR2 is SMNVEV in the germline V gene (reference sequence). This CDR3 region has 13 residues. This receptor was identified in a man of 80 years or more with acute or convalescent COVID-19. The rearrangement uses TRBV27 and TRBJ2-5; 9 bases align to TRBD1. The sample comprised peripheral blood. The CDR3 sequence: CASSPGTGETQYF. The CDR3 nucleotides are TGTGCCAGCAGTCCCGGGACAGGGGAGACCCAGTACTTC.